A single sample gave rise to the 17 T cell receptor beta chains below, sequenced in a study of CD8+ T cells in alopecia areata. Treatment: oral pan-JAK inhibitor, 5-10 mg twice daily. Investigators isolated RNA and reverse transcribed it into cDNA to act as the sequencing template. Assay: immunoSEQ multiplex PCR; the TCRdb copy retains only in-frame clones and omits some. The repertoire includes approximately 200,000 clones, 40% to 55% of them detected once, and over 2% sits in the top ten. The starting material was CD4+ T cells sorted from blood, obtained around week 36, from a patient treated with tofacitinib. Every receptor here comes from a human donor with alopecia areata.

This chain uses TRBV15 with TRBJ1-5, with a possible D match to TRBD1 (5 bases). Germline-derived CDR1 and CDR2 are LNHNV and YYDKDF (reference sequence). The CDR3 is 18 amino acids. Between the trimmed V and J ends, which lost 1 base and 4 bases, there was a span of 20 bases. The CDR3 coding sequence is TGTGCCACCAGCAGAGGAGGGCGGGGAGCAGGGCTAAATCAGCCCCAGCATTTT. Amino acids: CATSRGGRGAGLNQPQHF.

This clone was seen only a few times. The chain couples TRBV6-6 to TRBJ2-3, with no clear D. V lost 7 bases and J lost 5, with 13 bases in between. Germline assignment: CDR1 MNHNY and CDR2 SVGAGI (reference sequence). This CDR3 has 13 residues. The CDR3 reads CASTRPGLDTQYF. The DNA for the CDR3 is TGTGCCAGCACCCGGCCCGGGCTAGATACGCAGTATTTT.

The rearrangement uses TRBV7-9 and TRBJ2-2; the D is unclear. The V and J ends lost 1 base and 0 bases respectively, with 9 bases between them. Germline lookup yields CDR1 SEHNR and CDR2 FQNEAQ (reference sequence). CDR3 length equals 16 residues. CDR3 sequence (DNA): TGTGCCAGCAGCTTAGAAAGGATCGCGAACACCGGGGAGCTGTTTTTT. Its protein is CASSLERIANTGELFF. The full variable domain, its missing parts supplied by reference TRBV7-9 and TRBJ2-2, is DTGVSQNPRHKITKRGQNVTFRCDPISEHNRLYWYRQTLGQGPEFLTYFQNEAQLEKSRLLSDRFSAERPKGSFSTLEIQRTEQGDSAMYLCASSLERIANTGELFFGEGSRLTVL.

This clone was counted between two and nine times. The CDR3 reads CSVISGSGREQFF. In DNA, the CDR3 is TGCAGCGTTATTAGCGGGAGCGGGAGAGAGCAGTTCTTC. The rearrangement uses TRBV29-1 and TRBJ2-1; TRBD2 matches 9 bases. Per germline, CDR1 SQVTM and CDR2 ANQGSEA. J lost 10 bases, V lost 5 bases, and 9 bases had no gene match. CDR3 size: 13 residues.

This clone was counted between two and nine times. The chain recombines TRBV6-4 with TRBJ2-3; 13 bases align to TRBD2. The germline V gene encodes CDR1 MRHNA and CDR2 SNTAGT. V dropped 9 bases and J dropped 2; count of bases not matched to a gene: 17. The CDR3 has 19 residues. The CDR3 sequence: CASSPALGLAGFNTDTQYF. The CDR3 DNA reads TGTGCCAGTTCCCCTGCGCTGGGACTAGCGGGATTCAACACAGATACGCAGTATTTT.

The sample holds a few counts of this clone. The chain recombines TRBV4-1 with TRBJ2-5, with no clear D. This CDR3 has 13 residues. Trimming cost V 6 bases and J 2 bases, with 10 bases left between them. Per germline, CDR1 MGHRA and CDR2 YSYEKL. CDR3 sequence reads: CASSPRDQETQYF. CDR3 nucleotide sequence: TGCGCCAGCAGTCCTAGAGATCAAGAGACCCAGTACTTC.

The rearrangement links TRBV5-1 to TRBJ2-5; D is unresolved. Germline V gives CDR1 SGHRS, CDR2 YFSETQ. Trimming took off 4 bases at V and 5 bases at J, with 6 bases between the two ends. This CDR3 contains 11 residues. The CDR3 DNA sequence: TGCGCCAGCAGCCCGGACGAGACCCAGTACTTC. Residues: CASSPDETQYF.

This clone has more than one count but fewer than ten. This chain joins TRBV5-4 and TRBJ2-3, with 7 bases fitting TRBD2. Germline CDR1 SGHNT, CDR2 YYREEE (reference sequence). The CDR3 contains 14 residues. J gave up 7 bases and V 4 bases, and 9 bases lay outside the gene matches. This CDR3 is CASSGGSGTYTQYF. The CDR3 nucleotides are TGTGCCAGCAGCGGCGGGAGCGGTACCTATACGCAGTATTTT.

This clone was detected only a few times. The V and J genes are TRBV15 and TRBJ2-5, with 7 bases lining up with TRBD1. The length of the CDR3 is 13 residues. The V and J ends lost 4 bases and 4 bases, in that order; junction bases with no gene match: 3. Germline lookup yields CDR1 LNHNV and CDR2 YYDKDF (reference sequence). The CDR3 coding sequence is TGTGCCACCAGCATACAGGGGAGAGAGACCCAGTACTTC. Protein product: CATSIQGRETQYF.

This chain links TRBV25-1 with TRBJ1-5, with D unclear. Per the germline V gene, CDR1 is MGHDK and CDR2 is SYGVNS. The V gene lost 1 base and the J gene lost 6 bases, with 13 bases spanning the gap. The CDR3 is 15 amino acids. CDR3 amino acids: CASSELVGLGQPQHF. DNA of the CDR3: TGTGCCAGCAGTGAATTAGTGGGATTGGGTCAGCCCCAGCATTTT.

This chain connects TRBV7-9 to TRBJ1-2, with 9 bases matching TRBD1. Germline CDR1 is SEHNR and CDR2 is FQNEAQ (reference sequence). J gave up 4 bases and V 5 bases, and 8 bases lay outside the gene matches. CDR3 length: 15 residues. CDR3 protein: CASSDTGTGFYGYTF. The CDR3 DNA reads TGTGCCAGCAGCGACACCGGGACAGGGTTCTATGGCTACACCTTC.

The chain joins TRBV5-4 to TRBJ2-2; D uncertain. The CDR3 consists of 16 residues. The V gene's germline CDR1 is SGHNT and CDR2 YYREEE (reference sequence). Trimming shortened V by 3 bases and J by 3 bases, and 15 bases separated the two germline ends. This CDR3 reads CASSSRTARDTGELFF. The CDR3 DNA follows: TGTGCCAGCAGCTCTCGGACCGCCCGAGACACCGGGGAGCTGTTTTTT.

For the CDR3, the DNA is TGTGCCAGCAGTCCTGGTCTTGGGGCTAGCGGCAACACCGGGGAGCTGTTTTTT. Translation gives CASSPGLGASGNTGELFF. V gene TRBV7-9 combines with J gene TRBJ2-2, with 7 bases aligning to TRBD2. The V segment lost 6 bases and the J segment 2 bases; nucleotides outside the gene matches: 15. The CDR3 consists of 18 residues. The germline gives CDR1 SEHNR, CDR2 FQNEAQ (reference sequence).

The rearrangement joins TRBV30 to TRBJ2-7; 9 bases align to TRBD1. The V and J ends lost 3 bases and 6 bases, in that order; junction bases with no gene match: 0. The germline gives CDR1 GTSNPN, CDR2 SVGIG (reference sequence). The CDR3 is made up of 11 amino acids. In DNA form, the CDR3 reads TGTGCCTGGAGGGACAGGGGCGAGCAGTACTTC. Its translation: CAWRDRGEQYF.

This chain links TRBV7-9 with TRBJ2-2, with no clear D. CDR1 is SEHNR, CDR2 FQNEAQ, per germline (reference sequence). The CDR3 is 13 amino acids. The V end lost 5 bases, the J end lost 5 bases, and 9 bases lay between the germline ends. The CDR3: CASSPERTGELFF. DNA for the CDR3: TGTGCCAGCAGCCCAGAGAGGACCGGGGAGCTGTTTTTT.

This clone was seen a handful of times. The chain couples TRBV29-1 to TRBJ1-2; D may be TRBD1 (5 bases). The CDR3 has 13 residues. Germline V gene data show CDR1 as SQVTM and CDR2 as ANQGSEA. Trimming took off 3 bases at V and 2 bases at J, with 10 bases between the two ends. The CDR3 bases are TGCAGCGTTGATGCAGGGAAAAACTATGGCTACACCTTC. It encodes CSVDAGKNYGYTF.

This rearrangement joins TRBV5-1 to TRBJ2-7; D gene unclear. The V end lost 3 bases, the J end lost 0 bases, and 7 bases lay between the germline ends. There are 13 residues in the CDR3. Germline lookup yields CDR1 SGHRS and CDR2 YFSETQ. CDR3 protein: CASSSLSSYEQYF. In DNA form, the CDR3 reads TGCGCCAGCAGCTCCCTGTCCTCCTACGAGCAGTACTTC.